This T cell receptor beta chain was sequenced during a study of control samples from healthy donors and cancer patients (dated by TCRdb to 2018 to 2020). Library prep was done by the immunoSEQ multiplex PCR assay. The table comes from immuneACCESS by way of TCRdb, which keeps in-frame sequences with V and J called. Part of the clones is missing from these tables; in studies checked, under half for an unresolved V gene and the rest for unknown reasons. This sample holds 130,000 or so clones; 89% were observed only once. The top ten constitute 30% to 40% of the sample. The CDR1 and CDR2 encoded by the germline V gene are SQVTM and ANQGSEA. The CDR3 starts with the cysteine, ends with the phenylalanine, and has 13 residues. The entry retains the CDR3 DNA only, 39 bases that are in frame from base 1. At the junction V is shortened by 7 bases and J by 0 bases; bases outside the gene matches: 2. As concerns this clone: It lacks a known antigen. Nothing much larger sits one base from this clone, and base qualities are not available.

Rearrangement joined TRBV29-1 to TRBJ1-1; the central 10 bases match TRBD1. The sequencing input was blood. The TCR was taken from a man aged 45-60 years in good health. The nucleotide sequence reads as follows: TGCAGCGGGACAGGGGGAATGAACACTGAAGCTTTCTTT. Its protein product is CSGTGGMNTEAFF.